The rows below give T cell receptor beta chains drawn from one sample of a study of shared clonotypes between healthy human individuals. Profiled with immunoSEQ multiplex PCR; TCRdb holds only in-frame clones, not every one. Here the sample spans millions of clones, over 85% being singletons. Source material: naive CD8+ T cells sorted from blood. These TCRs come from a man aged 18 to 30 in good health. Both conserved end residues are trimmed from each CDR3. Each record gives: V gene, clone size, CDR3 protein. Clone size, where shown, is once, few, many, or a class for clones that have expanded.

TRBV10-3	NA	AIRDSSYEQY
TRBV9	NA	ASSDPGETGIDEQF
TRBV5-4	NA	ASSLGDAPYEQY
TRBV7-8	NA	ASSLVLLGAVNTEAF
TRBV10-1	NA	ASSAVAGGSQETQY
TRBV30	NA	AWSYGYSYEQY
TRBV2	NA	ASSEAGSAQETQY
TRBV7-6	NA	ASSPDIYQETQY
TRBV19	NA	ASSETGQGDSPLH
TRBV11-2	NA	ASSSSGLADQETQY
TRBV28	NA	ATNRADGEQF
TRBV7-9	NA	ASSDWDRATNEKLF
TRBV6-5	once	ASSYGGSQNEQF
TRBV28	NA	ASSPTSFGTDTQY
TRBV9	NA	ASSVGGSSYEQY
TRBV7-9	NA	ASSLFAGGLETQY
TRBV5-1	NA	ASSSGTGDINGYT
TRBV2	NA	ASSPFYGTDYGYT
TRBV6-5	NA	ASSYSQFTEAF
TRBV4-1	NA	ASSQVWDRGLYEQY
TRBV18	NA	ASSPPGTSGGTSPDTQY
TRBV27	NA	ASSLYEGGPKFYNEQF
TRBV9	NA	ASSVSLIGNSTDTQY